The 8 T cell receptor beta chains below all came from one sample that was sequenced in a study of cytomegalovirus exposure and HLA in healthy donors. The PCR employed 60 Vbeta primers together with 13 Jbeta primers. Using immunoSEQ multiplex PCR, the repertoire was profiled, and TCRdb retains in-frame clones only, with some absent. The sample lists under 150,000 clones; under 85% were seen once. The sequencing sample was made of PBMCs. Receptors were obtained from a boy younger than 18 in good health and CMV-seronegative.

The chain couples TRBV2 to TRBJ2-5; tentative D call: TRBD1 (6 bases). V was shortened by 6 bases and J by 0 bases, with 8 bases between the two germline ends. Germline CDR1 SNHLY, CDR2 FYNNEI. This CDR3 has 13 amino acids. The CDR3 DNA is TGTGCCAGCAGCCGGGACAACCAAGAGACCCAGTACTTC. This sequence encodes CASSRDNQETQYF.

The chain joins TRBV19 to TRBJ1-5; 8 nucleotides align to TRBD1. This CDR3 has 16 amino acids. V shed 3 bases, J shed 2 bases, and the junction held 6 bases outside the gene matches. Per the germline V gene, CDR1 is LNHDA and CDR2 is SQIVND (reference sequence). The CDR3 sequence: CASSISRGQGNQPQHF. CDR3 DNA: TGTGCCAGTAGTATTAGCAGGGGGCAGGGCAATCAGCCCCAGCATTTT. Using reference TRBV19 and TRBJ1-5 for the parts outside the CDR3, the full variable domain is DGGITQSPKYLFRKEGQNVTLSCEQNLNHDAMYWYRQDPGQGLRLIYYSQIVNDFQKGDIAEGYSVSREKKESFPLTVTSAQKNPTAFYLCASSISRGQGNQPQHFGDGTRLSIL.

The CDR3: CASSWTSGHEQFF. The CDR3 DNA reads TGCGCCAGCAGCTGGACTAGCGGGCATGAGCAGTTCTTC. This chain uses TRBV5-1 with TRBJ2-1; 11 bases map to TRBD2. This CDR3 spans 13 amino acids. With 3 bases clipped from V and 8 bases from J, the junction kept 1 base outside the gene matches. Germline V lookup: CDR1 SGHRS, CDR2 YFSETQ.

This clone was seen a single time. The V gene is TRBV5-8, the J gene TRBJ1-6, with no clear D. V lost 1 base to trimming and J lost 1 base, with 6 bases between them. Germline V gene lookup returns CDR1 SGHTS and CDR2 YDEGEE. The CDR3 sequence is 15 residues long. Here the CDR3 reads CASSLRGSYNSPLHF. Written as DNA, the CDR3 is TGTGCCAGCAGCTTGCGAGGTTCCTATAATTCACCCCTCCACTTT. Supplemented by reference TRBV5-8 and TRBJ1-6, the full variable domain reads EAGVTQSPTHLIKTRGQQATLRCSPISGHTSVYWYQQALGLGLQFLLWYDEGEERNRGNFPPRFSGRQFPNYSSELNVNALELEDSALYLCASSLRGSYNSPLHFGNGTRLTVT.

A word on this clone: The identical CDR3 is also encoded by other nucleotide sequences in the sample. V usage is TRBV29-1 and J usage is TRBJ2-5, with D unclear. Germline CDR1 SQVTM, CDR2 ANQGSEA. Trimming removed 0 bases from V and 6 bases from J, with 8 bases in between. The CDR3 runs 12 residues. CDR3 region: CSVEEGRKTQYF. Here the CDR3 DNA reads TGCAGCGTTGAAGAGGGCAGGAAGACCCAGTACTTC.

V usage is TRBV4-2 and J usage is TRBJ1-1; D may be TRBD1 (5 bases). There are 14 residues in the CDR3. CDR1 and CDR2 (germline): LGHNA, YNFKEQ. V dropped 2 bases and J dropped 3 bases, with 10 bases sitting between them. The DNA of the CDR3 is TGTGCCAGCAGCCAACGGGGGGGGGACACTGAAGCTTTCTTT. It yields the protein CASSQRGGDTEAFF.

The V and J genes are TRBV5-6 and TRBJ2-2; D not resolved. This CDR3 comprises 14 residues. Looked up from germline, CDR1 is SGHDT and CDR2 is YYEEEE. V lost 0 bases and J 4 bases, leaving 7 bases between the germline ends. The DNA for the CDR3 is TGTGCCAGCAGCTTGGAGCCTGTCACCGGGGAGCTGTTTTTT. Encoded protein: CASSLEPVTGELFF.

The chain combines TRBV6-5 with TRBJ2-3; D gene uncertain. Germline values: CDR1 MNHEY, CDR2 SVGAGI. The V end lost 0 bases, the J end lost 2 bases, and 9 bases lay between the germline ends. The CDR3 has 15 residues. The CDR3 region has the DNA TGTGCCAGCAGTTACTCGATTGGCAACACAGATACGCAGTATTTT. This gives the protein CASSYSIGNTDTQYF.